The rows below give T cell receptor beta chains drawn from one sample of a study of shared clonotypes between healthy human individuals. Measured with immunoSEQ multiplex PCR; TCRdb has only the in-frame clones, and not every one. Of about 2 million clones listed, approximately 94% are singletons. Sequencing used naive CD8+ T cells sorted from blood. All receptors come from a man between 18 and 29 years old in good health. Each CDR3 is given with its conserved first and last residue. D genes are given only for firm matches. Part of the rows lack a size; the others show once, few, many or a class for expanded clones.

D: TRBD2
J: TRBJ2-4
V: TRBV19
size: once
CDR3: CASSLGGDIQYF
DNA: TGTGCCAGTAGCCTGGGGGGGGACATTCAGTACTTC

D: TRBD2
J: TRBJ2-1
V: TRBV4-2
size: .
CDR3: CASSQGPGLGDNEQFF
DNA: TGTGCCAGCAGCCAAGGACCGGGACTAGGTGATAATGAGCAGTTCTTC

D: TRBD1
J: TRBJ2-7
V: TRBV5-1
size: .
CDR3: CASSAAGGGVFEQYF
DNA: TGCGCCAGCAGCGCCGCAGGGGGCGGGGTTTTCGAGCAGTACTTC

D: TRBD2
J: TRBJ2-2
V: TRBV27
size: .
CDR3: CASSGTSGRAGTGELFF
DNA: TGTGCCAGCAGTGGGACTAGCGGGAGGGCGGGCACCGGGGAGCTGTTTTTT

D: .
J: TRBJ1-2
V: TRBV5-6
size: .
CDR3: CASSLGQGIGGYTF
DNA: TGTGCCAGCAGCTTGGGGCAGGGAATCGGAGGCTACACCTTC

D: TRBD1
J: TRBJ2-2
V: TRBV18
size: once
CDR3: CASSRPGQSHLNTGELFF
DNA: TGTGCCAGCTCACGACCGGGACAGTCCCATTTGAACACCGGGGAGCTGTTTTTT

D: .
J: TRBJ1-5
V: TRBV15
size: .
CDR3: CATSRDISGNSNQPQHF
DNA: TGTGCCACCAGCAGAGATATATCGGGGAATAGCAATCAGCCCCAGCATTTT

D: .
J: TRBJ1-4
V: TRBV4-1
size: .
CDR3: CASSQDEKLFF
DNA: TGCGCCAGCAGCCAAGACGAAAAACTGTTTTTT

D: .
J: TRBJ1-2
V: TRBV30
size: .
CDR3: CAWATEDNYGYTF
DNA: TGTGCCTGGGCGACAGAAGATAACTATGGCTACACCTTC

D: .
J: TRBJ2-7
V: TRBV27
size: .
CDR3: CASRVGRESYEQYF
DNA: TGTGCCAGCAGGGTCGGGCGGGAATCCTACGAGCAGTACTTC

D: .
J: TRBJ2-2
V: TRBV4-1
size: .
CDR3: CASSQYTGELFF
DNA: TGCGCCAGCAGCCAATACACCGGGGAGCTGTTTTTT

D: .
J: TRBJ2-2
V: TRBV28
size: .
CDR3: CASSDPGELFF
DNA: TGTGCCAGCAGTGACCCAGGGGAGCTGTTTTTT

D: .
J: TRBJ2-6
V: TRBV6-6
size: .
CDR3: CASTRISGANVLTF
DNA: TGTGCCAGCACTCGGATCTCTGGGGCCAACGTCCTGACTTTC

D: .
J: TRBJ1-5
V: TRBV30
size: .
CDR3: CAWSVGASNQPQHF
DNA: TGTGCCTGGAGTGTGGGGGCCAGTAATCAGCCCCAGCATTTT

D: .
J: TRBJ2-3
V: TRBV10-3
size: .
CDR3: CAISESQSSLDTQYF
DNA: TGTGCCATCAGTGAGTCGCAGTCCTCCTTAGATACGCAGTATTTT

D: .
J: TRBJ1-1
V: TRBV5-1
size: .
CDR3: CASSFSQGLNTEAFF
DNA: TGCGCCAGCAGCTTCTCACAGGGCCTGAACACTGAAGCTTTCTTT

D: .
J: TRBJ1-1
V: TRBV28
size: .
CDR3: CASSFQGGNTEAFF
DNA: TGTGCCAGCAGTTTTCAGGGAGGAAACACTGAAGCTTTCTTT